These 8 T cell receptor beta chains came from one sample sequenced in a study of T cells in localized non-small cell lung cancer. Assay: immunoSEQ multiplex PCR; the TCRdb copy retains only in-frame clones and omits some. The table shows tens of thousands of clones, with around 86% occurring only once. The sample consisted of peripheral blood, taken before any cancer treatment. These receptor sequences come from a woman between 18 and 55 years old with stage III lung adenocarcinoma.

This chain connects TRBV5-6 to TRBJ1-5; no clear D gene. Germline V gene lookup returns CDR1 SGHDT and CDR2 YYEEEE. The CDR3 is made up of 16 amino acids. Trimming cost V 4 bases and J 0 bases, with 14 bases left between them. The CDR3 DNA reads TGTGCCAGCAGCCTTTCATCGGGGAGTAGCAATCAGCCCCAGCATTTT. Its translation: CASSLSSGSSNQPQHF.

The J gene is TRBJ2-7, the V gene TRBV29-1; no firm D call. Trimming removed 0 bases from V and 3 bases from J, with 6 bases in between. The CDR3 has 12 amino acids. Germline loops: CDR1 SQVTM, CDR2 ANQGSEA. DNA for the CDR3: TGCAGCGTTGAAGATAAAGTCTACGAGCAGTACTTC. This sequence encodes CSVEDKVYEQYF.

The chain combines TRBV7-8 with TRBJ2-7, with D possibly matching TRBD1 (6 bases). Germline CDR1 SGHVS, CDR2 FQNEAQ. The CDR3 has 16 residues. Between the trimmed V and J ends, which lost 2 bases and 0 bases, there was a span of 14 bases. The CDR3 DNA reads as TGTGCCAGCAGCTTAAGTGGACAGTTGAGCTCCTACGAGCAGTACTTC. It translates to CASSLSGQLSSYEQYF.

The rearrangement joins TRBV10-3 to TRBJ2-5; 7 nucleotides align to TRBD2. The CDR3 has 14 amino acids. The trim removed 3 bases at V and 5 bases at J, leaving 6 bases unmatched. Germline V gene sequence: CDR1 ENHRY, CDR2 SYGVKD. The CDR3 region is CAISDPRGRETQYF. CDR3 nucleotide sequence: TGTGCCATCAGTGACCCGCGGGGGAGGGAGACCCAGTACTTC.

This rearrangement joins TRBV30 to TRBJ1-5; 9 bases map to TRBD1. Germline V gene data show CDR1 as GTSNPN and CDR2 as SVGIG (reference sequence). Losses at the gene ends were 3 bases for V and 5 bases for J; bases not matched to a gene: 8. The CDR3 is made up of 15 amino acids. DNA for the CDR3: TGTGCCTGGAGGGTACCGGGACAGGGATATCAGCCCCAGCATTTT. Amino acid sequence: CAWRVPGQGYQPQHF.

About this clone itself: One end of the junction fails to match germline, which may point to a read error. The CDR3 protein is CSVKDERVQRNEQFF. The CDR3 coding sequence is TGCAGCGTTAAAGATGAGCGGGTCCAGAGAAATGAGCAGTTCTTC. The V call is TRBV29-1, the J call TRBJ2-1; D might be TRBD2 (6 bases). This CDR3 region has 15 residues. CDR1 and CDR2 (germline): SQVTM, ANQGSEA.

The chain is built from TRBV6-5 and TRBJ1-2, with D unclear. Germline values: CDR1 MNHEY, CDR2 SVGAGI. Trimming removed 2 bases from V and 8 bases from J, with 12 bases in between. The CDR3 loop spans 13 amino acids. The CDR3 sequence: CASSYGPLGGYTF. The CDR3, as DNA: TGTGCCAGCAGTTACGGCCCCCTGGGGGGCTACACCTTC.

This clone occurred once. The chain couples TRBV4-1 to TRBJ1-4; D not resolved. The germline CDR1 and CDR2 sequences are MGHRA and YSYEKL. With 0 bases removed from V and 8 bases from J, the gap between germline ends came to 13 bases. This CDR3 region has 15 residues. The CDR3 region has the DNA TGCGCCAGCAGCCAAGACGTCCAAGGAGGGGAAAAACTGTTTTTT. The encoded protein is CASSQDVQGGEKLFF.